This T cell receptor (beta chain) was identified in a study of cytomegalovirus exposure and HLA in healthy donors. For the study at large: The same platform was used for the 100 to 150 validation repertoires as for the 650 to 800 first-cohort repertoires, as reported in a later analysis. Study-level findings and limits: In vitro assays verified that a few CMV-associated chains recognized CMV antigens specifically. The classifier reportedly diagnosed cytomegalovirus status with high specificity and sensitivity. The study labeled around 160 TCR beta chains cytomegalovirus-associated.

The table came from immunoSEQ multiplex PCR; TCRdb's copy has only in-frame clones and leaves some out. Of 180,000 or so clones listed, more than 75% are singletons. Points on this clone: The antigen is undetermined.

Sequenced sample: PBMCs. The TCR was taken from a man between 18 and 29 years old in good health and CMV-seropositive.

The CDR3 DNA reads as TGTGCCAGCAGCGATCCCACCTCAGGGGGCTCTCCCAATGAGCAGTTCTTC. This codes for CASSDPTSGGSPNEQFF. This chain joins TRBV9 and TRBJ2-1; 8 positions agree with TRBD1. The germline CDR1 and CDR2 sequences are SGDLS and YYNGEE. CDR3 length: 17 residues. J gave up 6 bases and V 3 bases, and 14 bases lay outside the gene matches.